The clone carrying this TCR beta chain was detected a few times. Its antigen remains unidentified. Trimming cost V 3 bases and J 6 bases, with 11 bases left between them. CDR1 is MRHNA and CDR2 is SNTAGT in the germline V gene. The CDR3 sequence is 14 residues long. The source of the sample is a study of T cell responses to AZD1222 COVID-19 vaccine. Findings and caveats of the study: It was only after the peak T cell response that any repertoires were sampled. Variant regions that are unmutated are reportedly the target of nearly half of spike-specific TCRs. A mostly white British donor set with more females was recruited, and clonal diversity was possibly underestimated.

Clones were read by immunoSEQ multiplex PCR, and TCRdb kept only the in-frame ones, dropping some. This sample carries more than 90,000 clones, about nine tenths of them seen once, and the ten largest clones take 16%. Here the sequenced sample was peripheral blood, taken 28 days after the second AZD1222 dose. This chain joins TRBV6-4 and TRBJ2-2, with no clear D. The sequence came from an adult who received the AZD1222 COVID-19 vaccine. CDR3 region: CASSEAATSGELFF. Here the CDR3 DNA reads TGTGCCAGCAGTGAGGCGGCCACGTCCGGGGAGCTGTTTTTT.